A selection of T cell receptor beta chains follows, all from one sample in a study of cytomegalovirus exposure and HLA in healthy donors. Using immunoSEQ multiplex PCR, the repertoire was profiled, and TCRdb retains in-frame clones only, with some absent. The table lists tens of thousands of clones. Sequencing input: PBMCs. The receptors originated from a woman in her thirties or forties in good health and CMV-seronegative. Both conserved end residues are part of each CDR3. A D gene is named only where the DNA matches it firmly.

cdr3_aa	cdr3_nt	v_call	j_call	d_call
CSVERGSEDTQYF	TGCAGCGTTGAACGCGGGAGTGAGGATACGCAGTATTTT	TRBV29-1	TRBJ2-3	TRBD2
CASSLVGEGGTEAFF	TGCGCCAGCAGCTTGGTCGGGGAGGGGGGCACTGAAGCTTTCTTT	TRBV5-1	TRBJ1-1	.
CASRAEQGILNEKLFF	TGTGCCAGCAGGGCGGAACAGGGGATACTTAATGAAAAACTGTTTTTT	TRBV2	TRBJ1-4	TRBD1
CASSPAGGGNEQFF	TGTGCCAGCTCACCTGCGGGCGGCGGCAATGAGCAGTTCTTC	TRBV18	TRBJ2-1	.
CASSIGVLRYSGANVLTF	TGTGCCAGTAGTATAGGAGTTCTTCGGTACTCTGGGGCCAACGTCCTGACTTTC	TRBV19	TRBJ2-6	.
CASSSGGEQYF	TGTGCCAGCAGCTCCGGGGGCGAGCAGTACTTC	TRBV7-9	TRBJ2-7	.
CASSTGTSGRSTDTQYF	TGCGCCAGCAGCACCGGGACTAGCGGGAGAAGCACAGATACGCAGTATTTT	TRBV5-1	TRBJ2-3	TRBD2
CASSTAGRPNTGELFF	TGTGCCAGCAGTACGGCGGGGAGACCGAACACCGGGGAGCTGTTTTTT	TRBV28	TRBJ2-2	.
CASSFDGSGDNEQFF	TGTGCCAGCAGCTTCGACGGGAGTGGGGACAATGAGCAGTTCTTC	TRBV5-5	TRBJ2-1	.
CASSLEQAGWGYGYTF	TGTGCCAGCAGCTTGGAACAGGCCGGTTGGGGCTATGGCTACACCTTC	TRBV5-5	TRBJ1-2	.
CASSSRSDRSTEAFF	TGTGCCAGCAGCTCAAGGTCGGACAGGAGCACTGAAGCTTTCTTT	TRBV9	TRBJ1-1	TRBD1
CASSLGPEANEQFF	TGCGCCAGCAGCTTGGGCCCGGAGGCCAATGAGCAGTTCTTC	TRBV5-1	TRBJ2-1	.
CASKRTEGDQPQHF	TGTGCCAGTAAGCGAACCGAAGGAGATCAGCCCCAGCATTTT	TRBV19	TRBJ1-5	.
CAIRLTGREDGYTF	TGTGCCATCAGGCTGACAGGGCGAGAAGATGGCTACACCTTC	TRBV10-3	TRBJ1-2	TRBD1
CASSLVQFFWGWVYEQYF	TGCGCCAGCAGCCTCGTACAGTTTTTCTGGGGCTGGGTCTACGAGCAGTACTTC	TRBV5-1	TRBJ2-7	.
CASRPTGRSYEQYF	TGTGCCAGCAGACCGACAGGGAGATCCTACGAGCAGTACTTC	TRBV6-6	TRBJ2-7	TRBD1
CASGQGRKSNQPQHF	TGTGCCAGCGGACAGGGAAGGAAGAGCAATCAGCCCCAGCATTTT	TRBV2	TRBJ1-5	TRBD1
CASSTHRSSQRERHGELFF	TGTGCCAGCAGCACCCACCGAAGCAGTCAGCGGGAGAGACACGGGGAGCTGTTTTTT	TRBV11-2	TRBJ2-2	TRBD2
CAWSNRDEQYF	TGTGCCTGGTCAAATCGAGACGAGCAGTACTTC	TRBV30	TRBJ2-7	.
CASSVVLAGAYNEQFF	TGTGCCAGCAGCGTAGTTTTAGCGGGGGCCTACAATGAGCAGTTCTTC	TRBV9	TRBJ2-1	TRBD2
CASSFFRAGELFF	TGTGCTAGCAGCTTTTTCCGGGCCGGGGAGCTGTTTTTT	TRBV7-7	TRBJ2-2	.
CASSVVLAGADNEQFF	TGTGCCAGCAGCGTAGTTTTAGCGGGGGCCGACAATGAGCAGTTCTTC	TRBV9	TRBJ2-1	TRBD2
CASSPTSGRIAEQYF	TGTGCCAGCAGCCCCACTAGCGGGAGGATAGCCGAGCAGTACTTC	TRBV14	TRBJ2-7	TRBD2
CASSLGWGDYNEQFF	TGTGCCAGCAGTTTAGGGTGGGGGGACTACAATGAGCAGTTCTTC	TRBV28	TRBJ2-1	.
CASSLSPSYEQYF	TGTGCCAGCAGTTTAAGCCCCTCCTACGAGCAGTACTTC	TRBV28	TRBJ2-7	.
CASSFRDTRGYTF	TGTGCCAGCAGTTTTCGGGACACCAGGGGCTACACCTTC	TRBV28	TRBJ1-2	.
CAFQSRGLDYGYTF	TGTGCCTTTCAAAGTCGGGGGTTAGACTATGGCTACACCTTC	TRBV6-4	TRBJ1-2	.
CASSGRQGVAFYTF	TGTGCCAGCAGTGGGAGACAGGGCGTCGCATTCTACACCTTC	TRBV28	TRBJ1-2	TRBD1
CASSLGTGLWGGYTF	TGTGCCAGCAGCCTCGGGACAGGGTTATGGGGGGGCTACACCTTC	TRBV5-4	TRBJ1-2	TRBD1
CASSLDWEGQPQHF	TGCGCCAGCAGCTTGGATTGGGAGGGTCAGCCCCAGCATTTT	TRBV5-1	TRBJ1-5	.
CASSLGADTEAFF	TGTGCCAGCAGCTTGGGGGCTGACACTGAAGCTTTCTTT	TRBV5-4	TRBJ1-1	.
CASSHTGTGGSYNEQFF	TGCGCCAGCAGCCACACCGGTACAGGGGGCTCCTACAATGAGCAGTTCTTC	TRBV4-3	TRBJ2-1	TRBD1
CASSLASGLRGTQYF	TGTGCCAGCAGCTTAGCCTCCGGACTCAGGGGGACCCAGTACTTC	TRBV7-9	TRBJ2-5	.
CASSYSAGRAYEQYF	TGTGCCAGCAGTTACTCGGCAGGGAGGGCTTACGAGCAGTACTTC	TRBV6-5	TRBJ2-7	TRBD2
CSVDPGSENTIYF	TGCAGCGTTGACCCAGGGTCTGAAAACACCATATATTTT	TRBV29-1	TRBJ1-3	.
CASSGSGGTDTQYF	TGTGCCAGCAGTGGTAGCGGGGGCACAGATACGCAGTATTTT	TRBV6-4	TRBJ2-3	TRBD2
CASSKTGSGNTIYF	TGTGCCAGTAGTAAGACAGGATCTGGAAACACCATATATTTT	TRBV19	TRBJ1-3	.
CSVEDPLAAYEQYF	TGCAGCGTTGAAGATCCACTTGCCGCCTACGAGCAGTACTTC	TRBV29-1	TRBJ2-7	.
CAWGRGLSYEQYF	TGTGCCTGGGGGAGAGGACTCTCTTACGAGCAGTACTTC	TRBV30	TRBJ2-7	.
CAIEDSYEQYF	TGTGCCATCGAGGACTCCTACGAGCAGTACTTC	TRBV10-3	TRBJ2-7	.
CASSVVDRGIYNEQFF	TGTGCCAGCAGCGTAGTGGACAGGGGAATCTACAATGAGCAGTTCTTC	TRBV9	TRBJ2-1	TRBD1
CASSLSGGRTDTQYF	TGCGCCAGCAGCCTTAGCGGGGGCCGCACAGATACGCAGTATTTT	TRBV5-1	TRBJ2-3	TRBD2
CASSSQPTGAPNQPQHF	TGTGCCAGCAGTTCCCAACCTACAGGGGCCCCCAATCAGCCCCAGCATTTT	TRBV28	TRBJ1-5	TRBD1
CASSQGRLSGRLLNTEAFF	TGCGCCAGCAGCCAAGGCAGGTTGTCAGGGCGATTATTGAACACTGAAGCTTTCTTT	TRBV4-1	TRBJ1-1	.
CASSISPSDEQFF	TGTGCCAGTAGTATATCTCCTAGCGACGAGCAGTTCTTC	TRBV19	TRBJ2-1	.
CASSWAATLEGETQYF	TGTGCCAGCAGTTGGGCGGCCACACTGGAGGGGGAGACCCAGTACTTC	TRBV6-5	TRBJ2-5	.
CASSWTSDRADGTEAFF	TGTGCCAGCAGCTGGACTTCGGACAGGGCGGACGGCACTGAAGCTTTCTTT	TRBV4-2	TRBJ1-1	TRBD1
CASSQQQVFNEKLFF	TGTGCCAGCAGCCAACAACAGGTTTTTAATGAAAAACTGTTTTTT	TRBV4-2	TRBJ1-4	.
CASSQTGGNTEAFF	TGTGCCAGCAGTCAAACAGGGGGGAACACTGAAGCTTTCTTT	TRBV28	TRBJ1-1	TRBD1
CASSLVGQSHNEQFF	TGCGCCAGCAGCTTGGTGGGACAGAGCCACAATGAGCAGTTCTTC	TRBV5-1	TRBJ2-1	TRBD1
CASSIVAADTQYF	TGTGCCAGTAGTATAGTAGCAGCAGATACGCAGTATTTT	TRBV19	TRBJ2-3	.
CASSAWDRGGTEAFF	TGTGCCAGCAGCGCGTGGGACAGGGGTGGCACTGAAGCTTTCTTT	TRBV9	TRBJ1-1	TRBD1
CASSTSLVGGSETQYF	TGTGCCAGCAGCACCTCCCTCGTGGGAGGGTCAGAGACCCAGTACTTC	TRBV7-7	TRBJ2-5	TRBD2
CASSQDRGDKTQYF	TGTGCCAGCAGCCAAGATCGGGGGGACAAGACCCAGTACTTC	TRBV4-2	TRBJ2-5	.
CAAGVREAFF	TGTGCCGCGGGCGTACGCGAAGCTTTCTTT	TRBV28	TRBJ1-1	.
CASAQDKNTEAFF	TGTGCTAGTGCCCAAGACAAGAACACTGAAGCTTTCTTT	TRBV12-5	TRBJ1-1	.
CASSLADLGLPGYEQFF	TGTGCCAGCAGCTTGGCCGACCTGGGGCTCCCGGGTTACGAGCAGTTCTTC	TRBV7-9	TRBJ2-1	.
CASRKGTGGVEEQYF	TGTGCCAGCAGGAAGGGGACAGGGGGCGTGGAAGAGCAGTACTTC	TRBV28	TRBJ2-7	TRBD1